The clone carrying this T cell receptor (beta chain) was seen repeatedly, ten times or more. As yet, its antigen is unknown. TCRdb re-analysed the 5' RACE reads in MiXCR, keeping a single row per CDR3 protein. Of just over 60,000 distinct CDR3 sequences in the sample, roughly 30% are singletons; the top ten hold roughly 2%. Study-wide results and limits: Tumor Treg TCRs overlapped most with tumor naive CD4+ cells. In terms of TCR gene usage, tumor memory CD4+ T cells clustered together with blood and lymph node memory CD4+ cells, as well as with lymph node naive CD4+ cells.

Purified naive CD4+ T cells were depleted of CD25+ Tregs. This TCR came from a female donor with breast cancer. Sequencing was carried out using tumor-infiltrating naive CD4+ T cells sorted from the breast tumor. Specified subset: naive CD4+ T cells, CD4+CD45RA+CD25-.

DNA of the CDR3: TGTGCCAGCAGCCCGGAAATAAGGTCCAGGGGAGTTGATGGCTACACCTTC. It yields the protein CASSPEIRSRGVDGYTF. The chain joins TRBV7-6 to TRBJ1-2; TRBD1 might be the D (6 bases). This CDR3 region has 17 residues. The V gene lost 5 bases and the J gene lost 6 bases, with 25 bases spanning the gap. Germline CDR1 reads SGHVS; CDR2 reads FNYEAQ.